This T cell receptor (beta chain) was recorded in a study of blood T cell repertoires in COVID-19. Whole-study context: Sample material is recorded as cDNA or gDNA derived from T cells, B-cell-depleted T cells, or PBMCs.

This CDR3 is 15 amino acids long. The V segment lost 6 bases and the J segment 7 bases; nucleotides outside the gene matches: 9. Germline V CDR1 and CDR2: KGHSH, LQKENI. Some clones are missing from TCRdb's copy, which holds only in-frame ones; the method was immunoSEQ multiplex PCR. Of over 200,000 clones in the sample, approximately 86% were seen once. Exposed study participants had met a COVID-19 case within 2 weeks before entry. Source material: PBMCs or T cells enriched from blood (not recorded which). This rearrangement joins TRBV18 to TRBJ1-3; 10 bases match TRBD1. This sequence originates from a woman younger than 45 who had been exposed to COVID-19. The CDR3 bases are TGTGCCAGCTCCCCCGGGACAGGGGTCCGGAACACCATATATTTT. Translating gives CASSPGTGVRNTIYF.